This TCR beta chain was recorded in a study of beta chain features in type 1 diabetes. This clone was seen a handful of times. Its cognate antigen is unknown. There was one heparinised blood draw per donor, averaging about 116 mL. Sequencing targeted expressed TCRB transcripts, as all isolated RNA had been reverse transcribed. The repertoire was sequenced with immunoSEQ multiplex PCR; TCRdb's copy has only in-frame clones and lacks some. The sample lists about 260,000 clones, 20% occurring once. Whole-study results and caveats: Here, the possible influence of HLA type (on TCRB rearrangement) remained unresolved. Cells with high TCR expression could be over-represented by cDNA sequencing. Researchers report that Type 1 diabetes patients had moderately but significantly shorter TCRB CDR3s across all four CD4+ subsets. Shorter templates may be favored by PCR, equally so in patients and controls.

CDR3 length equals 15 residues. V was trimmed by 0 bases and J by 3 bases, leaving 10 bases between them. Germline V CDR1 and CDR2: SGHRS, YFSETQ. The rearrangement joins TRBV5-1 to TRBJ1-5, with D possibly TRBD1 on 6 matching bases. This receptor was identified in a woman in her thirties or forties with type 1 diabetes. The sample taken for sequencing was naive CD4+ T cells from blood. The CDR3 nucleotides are TGCGCCAGCAGCTTGGGAGGACAGCCCAATCAGCCCCAGCATTTT. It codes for CASSLGGQPNQPQHF.